The rows below give T cell receptor beta chains drawn from one sample of a study of T cell changes during pregnancy in multiple sclerosis. The data were produced by immunoSEQ multiplex PCR, yet TCRdb's version contains in-frame clones alone and is incomplete. The profile shows about 68,000 clones, 75% to 95% of them singletons. The sequencing used peripheral blood, collected in the third trimester of pregnancy. The receptor source for this set is a female donor with multiple sclerosis, enrolled in a pregnancy study. Both conserved end residues are part of each CDR3. D genes are given only for firm matches. Not all rows give a size; the values are once, few, many and, for expanded clones, a class.

j_gene: TRBJ2-7
abundance: .
v_gene: TRBV7-9
d_gene: .
CDR3aa: CASSLEGAYYEQYF
CDR3nt: TGTGCCAGCAGCTTAGAGGGAGCTTACTACGAGCAGTACTTC

j_gene: TRBJ1-2
abundance: .
v_gene: TRBV9
d_gene: TRBD1
CDR3aa: CASSDRTGGDGYTF
CDR3nt: TGTGCCAGCAGCGACCGGACAGGGGGCGACGGCTACACCTTC

j_gene: TRBJ2-2
abundance: .
v_gene: TRBV11-2
d_gene: .
CDR3aa: CASSLVYAARSTGELFF
CDR3nt: TGTGCCAGCAGCTTAGTTTACGCGGCGCGTAGCACCGGGGAACTGTTTTTT

j_gene: TRBJ1-5
abundance: .
v_gene: TRBV19
d_gene: TRBD1
CDR3aa: CASSRQGPYSNQPQHF
CDR3nt: TGTGCCAGCTCGCGACAGGGACCTTATAGCAATCAGCCCCAGCATTTT

j_gene: TRBJ2-3
abundance: .
v_gene: TRBV2
d_gene: .
CDR3aa: CAGARERDGDTQYF
CDR3nt: TGTGCCGGGGCCCGGGAGAGGGATGGGGATACGCAGTATTTT

j_gene: TRBJ2-7
abundance: .
v_gene: TRBV7-9
d_gene: TRBD1
CDR3aa: CASSFPGQGYEQYF
CDR3nt: TGTGCCAGCAGCTTCCCGGGACAGGGTTACGAGCAGTACTTC

j_gene: TRBJ2-1
abundance: .
v_gene: TRBV6-1
d_gene: TRBD2
CDR3aa: CASSEALASGTGEQFF
CDR3nt: TGTGCCAGCAGTGAAGCCCTCGCTAGCGGGACCGGGGAGCAGTTCTTC

j_gene: TRBJ2-4
abundance: once
v_gene: TRBV30
d_gene: TRBD2
CDR3aa: CAWSVGGTKNIQYF
CDR3nt: TGTGCCTGGAGCGTCGGGGGGACCAAAAACATTCAGTACTTC

j_gene: TRBJ1-6
abundance: .
v_gene: TRBV28
d_gene: .
CDR3aa: CASSSGNSPLHF
CDR3nt: TGTGCCAGCAGTTCGGGTAATTCACCCCTCCACTTT

j_gene: TRBJ2-2
abundance: once
v_gene: TRBV2
d_gene: TRBD2
CDR3aa: CASSELAGAPDTGELFF
CDR3nt: TGTGCCAGCAGTGAACTAGCGGGAGCTCCGGACACCGGGGAGCTGTTTTTT

j_gene: TRBJ2-4
abundance: .
v_gene: TRBV19
d_gene: TRBD2
CDR3aa: CASSTTGGKNIQYF
CDR3nt: TGTGCCAGTAGTACGACGGGGGGCAAAAACATTCAGTACTTC

j_gene: TRBJ2-7
abundance: once
v_gene: TRBV4-1
d_gene: TRBD2
CDR3aa: CASSQGGLAGISYEQYF
CDR3nt: TGCGCCAGCAGCCAAGGGGGACTAGCGGGAATCTCCTACGAGCAGTACTTC

j_gene: TRBJ2-1
abundance: .
v_gene: TRBV27
d_gene: TRBD2
CDR3aa: CASSLLAGAPEQFF
CDR3nt: TGTGCCAGCAGTTTACTAGCGGGGGCCCCGGAGCAGTTCTTC

j_gene: TRBJ1-2
abundance: few
v_gene: TRBV27
d_gene: TRBD1
CDR3aa: CASSPNFRGQGDYGYTF
CDR3nt: TGTGCCAGCAGTCCGAACTTTAGGGGACAGGGTGACTATGGCTACACCTTC

j_gene: TRBJ2-7
abundance: .
v_gene: TRBV27
d_gene: TRBD2
CDR3aa: CASSLRLAVSYEQYF
CDR3nt: TGTGCCAGCAGTTTAAGACTAGCGGTATCCTACGAGCAGTACTTC

j_gene: TRBJ2-2
abundance: .
v_gene: TRBV30
d_gene: .
CDR3aa: CAWSHSSVTGELFF
CDR3nt: TGTGCCTGGAGTCATAGTAGCGTCACCGGGGAGCTGTTTTTT

j_gene: TRBJ1-2
abundance: .
v_gene: TRBV7-9
d_gene: TRBD1
CDR3aa: CASSGGYRDRETIPYGYTF
CDR3nt: TGTGCCAGCAGCGGAGGATACCGGGACAGGGAGACAATTCCCTATGGCTACACCTTC

j_gene: TRBJ2-5
abundance: .
v_gene: TRBV10-1
d_gene: TRBD1
CDR3aa: CASSEFSQGYQETQYF
CDR3nt: TGCGCCAGCAGTGAGTTTTCACAGGGGTATCAAGAGACCCAGTACTTC

j_gene: TRBJ2-7
abundance: .
v_gene: TRBV9
d_gene: .
CDR3aa: CASSVRPTGEQYF
CDR3nt: TGTGCCAGCAGCGTCAGACCGACGGGGGAGCAGTACTTC

j_gene: TRBJ1-4
abundance: .
v_gene: TRBV7-2
d_gene: .
CDR3aa: CASSFDEKLFF
CDR3nt: TGTGCCAGCAGCTTCGATGAAAAACTGTTTTTT

j_gene: TRBJ2-3
abundance: .
v_gene: TRBV30
d_gene: .
CDR3aa: CAWSVGLRVTDTQYF
CDR3nt: TGTGCCTGGAGTGTCGGACTAAGGGTAACAGATACGCAGTATTTT

j_gene: TRBJ2-7
abundance: .
v_gene: TRBV7-9
d_gene: TRBD1
CDR3aa: CASSLSTNRGTRDYEQYF
CDR3nt: TGTGCCAGCAGCTTGTCTACAAACAGGGGGACCAGGGACTACGAGCAGTACTTC

j_gene: TRBJ2-2
abundance: .
v_gene: TRBV9
d_gene: .
CDR3aa: CASSPPVSGGELFF
CDR3nt: TGTGCCAGCAGCCCTCCCGTCTCGGGCGGGGAGCTGTTTTTT

j_gene: TRBJ1-5
abundance: .
v_gene: TRBV14
d_gene: .
CDR3aa: CASSLYGYRDKNQPQHF
CDR3nt: TGTGCCAGCAGCCTATACGGGTACAGGGACAAGAATCAGCCCCAGCATTTT

j_gene: TRBJ1-2
abundance: few
v_gene: TRBV7-9
d_gene: .
CDR3aa: CASSLRTVFLYGYTF
CDR3nt: TGTGCCAGCAGCTTGAGGACAGTTTTTCTCTATGGCTACACCTTC

j_gene: TRBJ2-5
abundance: .
v_gene: TRBV5-6
d_gene: TRBD2
CDR3aa: CASSLGLAPLRTQYF
CDR3nt: TGTGCCAGCAGCTTGGGACTAGCGCCCCTCCGGACCCAGTACTTC

j_gene: TRBJ1-1
abundance: .
v_gene: TRBV4-1
d_gene: .
CDR3aa: CASSHDSGITEAFF
CDR3nt: TGCGCCAGCAGCCATGACTCGGGGATCACTGAAGCTTTCTTT

j_gene: TRBJ2-1
abundance: .
v_gene: TRBV5-1
d_gene: .
CDR3aa: CASSFIQGYNEQFF
CDR3nt: TGCGCCAGCAGCTTTATACAGGGTTACAATGAGCAGTTCTTC

j_gene: TRBJ2-7
abundance: .
v_gene: TRBV19
d_gene: TRBD2
CDR3aa: CASSMSAGGPHEQYF
CDR3nt: TGTGCCAGTAGTATGTCAGCGGGAGGGCCCCACGAGCAGTACTTC

j_gene: TRBJ2-3
abundance: .
v_gene: TRBV19
d_gene: .
CDR3aa: CASSSQASTDTQYF
CDR3nt: TGTGCCAGTAGTTCACAGGCTAGCACAGATACGCAGTATTTT

j_gene: TRBJ1-2
abundance: .
v_gene: TRBV10-1
d_gene: .
CDR3aa: CASSTTFHYGYTF
CDR3nt: TGCGCCAGCAGTACTACCTTTCACTATGGCTACACCTTC

j_gene: TRBJ1-1
abundance: .
v_gene: TRBV7-9
d_gene: .
CDR3aa: CASSLLIMNTEAFF
CDR3nt: TGTGCCAGCAGCTTACTAATTATGAACACTGAAGCTTTCTTT

j_gene: TRBJ2-3
abundance: .
v_gene: TRBV18
d_gene: .
CDR3aa: CASSPNNLGGNTDTQYF
CDR3nt: TGTGCCAGCTCACCAAATAATTTAGGGGGAAACACAGATACGCAGTATTTT

j_gene: TRBJ2-1
abundance: .
v_gene: TRBV7-9
d_gene: TRBD1
CDR3aa: CASSPTGGAGYNEQFF
CDR3nt: TGTGCCAGCAGCCCCACAGGGGGCGCAGGCTACAATGAGCAGTTCTTC

j_gene: TRBJ2-1
abundance: .
v_gene: TRBV7-9
d_gene: TRBD1
CDR3aa: CASSLGTGGGNEQFF
CDR3nt: TGTGCCAGCAGCTTAGGGACAGGGGGAGGCAATGAGCAGTTCTTC

j_gene: TRBJ1-3
abundance: .
v_gene: TRBV6-5
d_gene: .
CDR3aa: CASSYSGTYYF
CDR3nt: TGTGCCAGCAGTTACTCCGGGACATACTATTTT

j_gene: TRBJ2-5
abundance: .
v_gene: TRBV15
d_gene: TRBD2
CDR3aa: CATSRQSLAGAETQYF
CDR3nt: TGTGCCACCAGCAGGCAATCCCTAGCGGGAGCGGAGACCCAGTACTTC

j_gene: TRBJ2-3
abundance: .
v_gene: TRBV4-2
d_gene: .
CDR3aa: CASSQVGGTQLTDTQYF
CDR3nt: TGTGCCAGCAGCCAAGTAGGAGGGACTCAACTAACAGATACGCAGTATTTT

j_gene: TRBJ2-7
abundance: .
v_gene: TRBV27
d_gene: TRBD2
CDR3aa: CASSLQAQGLASYEQYF
CDR3nt: TGTGCCAGCAGTTTACAGGCCCAGGGACTAGCGTCCTACGAGCAGTACTTC

j_gene: TRBJ2-7
abundance: .
v_gene: TRBV9
d_gene: .
CDR3aa: CASSVDEQTYEQYF
CDR3nt: TGTGCCAGCAGCGTAGATGAACAGACCTACGAGCAGTACTTC

j_gene: TRBJ1-1
abundance: .
v_gene: TRBV9
d_gene: .
CDR3aa: CASSDQAGALNTEAFF
CDR3nt: TGTGCCAGCAGCGACCAGGCAGGGGCCCTGAACACTGAAGCTTTCTTT

j_gene: TRBJ2-1
abundance: .
v_gene: TRBV6-5
d_gene: .
CDR3aa: CASSYSDPRSYNEQFF
CDR3nt: TGTGCCAGCAGTTACTCTGATCCGCGCTCCTACAATGAGCAGTTCTTC

j_gene: TRBJ2-7
abundance: .
v_gene: TRBV11-2
d_gene: .
CDR3aa: CASSRGTEQYF
CDR3nt: TGTGCCAGCAGCCGGGGGACCGAGCAGTACTTC

j_gene: TRBJ1-2
abundance: .
v_gene: TRBV19
d_gene: TRBD1
CDR3aa: CASTGQGGVYGYTF
CDR3nt: TGTGCCAGTACGGGACAGGGGGGAGTCTATGGCTACACCTTC

j_gene: TRBJ2-1
abundance: .
v_gene: TRBV19
d_gene: TRBD2
CDR3aa: CASSMTSGRRNEQFF
CDR3nt: TGTGCCAGTAGTATGACTAGCGGGAGAAGGAATGAGCAGTTCTTC

j_gene: TRBJ2-7
abundance: once
v_gene: TRBV11-2
d_gene: TRBD2
CDR3aa: CASSLEEGEAGGEVGEQYF
CDR3nt: TGTGCCAGCAGCTTAGAAGAGGGGGAGGCGGGGGGGGAAGTAGGCGAGCAGTACTTC

j_gene: TRBJ2-2
abundance: .
v_gene: TRBV14
d_gene: TRBD1
CDR3aa: CASSWTGKVPGELFF
CDR3nt: TGTGCCAGCAGCTGGACAGGGAAGGTCCCCGGGGAGCTGTTTTTT

j_gene: TRBJ1-1
abundance: .
v_gene: TRBV9
d_gene: .
CDR3aa: CASSVGAGVAEAFF
CDR3nt: TGTGCCAGCAGCGTGGGGGCAGGGGTAGCTGAAGCTTTCTTT

j_gene: TRBJ1-3
abundance: .
v_gene: TRBV5-4
d_gene: .
CDR3aa: CASSLTGDGNTIYF
CDR3nt: TGTGCCAGCAGCTTGACAGGCGACGGAAACACCATATATTTT

j_gene: TRBJ2-1
abundance: .
v_gene: TRBV11-3
d_gene: TRBD1
CDR3aa: CASSLSTGTGKDNEQFF
CDR3nt: TGTGCCAGCAGCCTCAGCACCGGGACAGGGAAGGACAATGAGCAGTTCTTC

j_gene: TRBJ1-6
abundance: .
v_gene: TRBV18
d_gene: TRBD1
CDR3aa: CASSPRTGKNSPLHF
CDR3nt: TGTGCCAGCTCACCAAGGACAGGGAAAAATTCACCCCTCCACTTT

j_gene: TRBJ2-2
abundance: .
v_gene: TRBV4-3
d_gene: .
CDR3aa: CASSQDQFTNTGELFF
CDR3nt: TGCGCCAGCAGCCAAGATCAGTTCACGAACACCGGGGAGCTGTTTTTT

j_gene: TRBJ2-3
abundance: .
v_gene: TRBV18
d_gene: .
CDR3aa: CASSPAVDTQYF
CDR3nt: TGTGCCAGCTCACCTGCGGTGGATACGCAGTATTTT

j_gene: TRBJ1-5
abundance: .
v_gene: TRBV5-1
d_gene: .
CDR3aa: CASSFQGMGQPQHF
CDR3nt: TGCGCCAGCAGCTTTCAGGGGATGGGACAGCCCCAGCATTTT

j_gene: TRBJ1-2
abundance: few
v_gene: TRBV11-2
d_gene: .
CDR3aa: CASSLGTNYGYTF
CDR3nt: TGTGCCAGCAGCTTAGGGACAAACTATGGCTACACCTTC

j_gene: TRBJ2-5
abundance: .
v_gene: TRBV7-2
d_gene: .
CDR3aa: CASSLVGAIQETQYF
CDR3nt: TGTGCCAGCAGCTTAGTTGGGGCCATCCAAGAGACCCAGTACTTC

j_gene: TRBJ2-1
abundance: .
v_gene: TRBV4-1
d_gene: .
CDR3aa: CASSPDSWGRSYNEQFF
CDR3nt: TGCGCCAGCAGCCCCGACAGTTGGGGCCGGTCCTACAATGAGCAGTTCTTC

j_gene: TRBJ1-1
abundance: .
v_gene: TRBV6-1
d_gene: .
CDR3aa: CASVFGGQNTEAFF
CDR3nt: TGTGCCAGCGTCTTTGGGGGACAGAACACTGAAGCTTTCTTT

j_gene: TRBJ2-7
abundance: .
v_gene: TRBV7-2
d_gene: .
CDR3aa: CASSLNWDNIGEQYF
CDR3nt: TGTGCCAGCAGCTTAAATTGGGACAACATCGGCGAGCAGTACTTC